This TCR beta chain was sequenced for a study of OX40 agonist ivuxolimab in advanced cancers. Study-wide context: A male proportion of approximately 80% was recorded, with mean age 60 years and range about 20 to 90.

Libraries were prepared by immunoSEQ multiplex PCR; TCRdb keeps only in-frame clonotypes and omits some of them. The top ten hold around 46% of the sample, which has 38,000 or so clones, roughly nine tenths seen once. Germline V gene lookup returns CDR1 SNHLY and CDR2 FYNNEI. The V gene lost 3 bases and the J gene lost 5 bases, with 13 bases spanning the gap. CDR3 size: 14 residues. Sequencing was performed on CD4+ or CD8+ T cells sorted from blood, taken in a trial of the OX40 agonist ivuxolimab. The rearrangement links TRBV2 to TRBJ2-5; no definite D call. This clonotype was obtained from an adult with an advanced solid tumor such as melanoma, head and neck, liver or kidney cancer. The CDR3 nucleotides are TGTGCCAGCAGTGACGAGGTAGTTGGGGAGACCCAGTACTTC. Translating it yields CASSDEVVGETQYF.